This passage covers 25 T cell receptor beta chains from one sample sequenced in a study of cytotoxic CD8 clonotypes in ibrutinib-treated CLL. This table comes from immunoSEQ multiplex PCR, and its TCRdb copy is limited to in-frame clones, with some not included. The sample comprises approximately 330,000 clones, 80% of which are singletons, and over 5.5% rests with the top ten. The sequencing here drew on PBMCs, taken before ibrutinib treatment. Receptors were obtained from a human donor with chronic lymphocytic leukemia.

On this clone: A junction end diverges from the germline sequence, so it may reflect a read error. The chain joins TRBV6-6 to TRBJ1-1; D possibly corresponds to TRBD1 (5 bases). This CDR3 contains 14 residues. In germline, CDR1 is MNHNY, CDR2 SVGAGI (reference sequence). The CDR3, as DNA: TGTGCCAGCAGTAACTCAGGGAGGGACACTGAAGCTTTCTTT. This translates into CASSNSGRDTEAFF.

This clone was observed a handful of times. The chain employs TRBV30 and TRBJ2-7; D is perhaps TRBD1 (6 bases). The germline V gene encodes CDR1 GTSNPN and CDR2 SVGIG (reference sequence). V shed 3 bases and J shed 0 bases, with 12 bases lying between them. The CDR3 runs 14 residues. The CDR3 sequence is CAWREDSFSYEQYF. CDR3 DNA sequence: TGTGCCTGGAGGGAGGACAGTTTCTCCTACGAGCAGTACTTC.

This sequence joins TRBV2 and TRBJ2-7; 13 nucleotides match TRBD2. The ends lost 5 bases at V and 13 bases at J; junction bases unmatched: 8. This CDR3 has 13 residues. CDR1 is SNHLY and CDR2 is FYNNEI in the germline V gene. The CDR3 sequence: CASSLTSGRAPYF. CDR3 nucleotides: TGTGCCAGCAGTCTAACTAGCGGGAGGGCCCCATACTTC.

The gene calls are TRBV7-9 and TRBJ2-1, with TRBD2 matching over 8 bases. V gave up 3 bases and J gave up 0 bases; unmatched junction bases: 7. The CDR3 spans 17 residues. The V gene's germline CDR1 is SEHNR and CDR2 FQNEAQ (reference sequence). CDR3 nucleotide sequence: TGTGCCAGCAGCTTGATTAGCGGGACAAGCTCCTACAATGAGCAGTTCTTC. Protein sequence: CASSLISGTSSYNEQFF.

This chain joins TRBV15 and TRBJ2-5; 13 bases line up with TRBD2. The V gene end was trimmed by 1 base and the J gene end by 1 base; junction bases not matched to a gene: 3. The CDR3 is 17 residues long. Per the germline V gene, CDR1 is LNHNV and CDR2 is YYDKDF (reference sequence). For the CDR3, the DNA is TGTGCCACCAGCAGAGGGACTAGCGGGAGTGGCCAAGAGACCCAGTACTTC. Translated, it gives CATSRGTSGSGQETQYF.

The chain combines TRBV5-1 with TRBJ2-3; D might be TRBD1 (6 bases). The V and J ends lost 0 bases and 0 bases respectively, with 11 bases between them. The CDR3 consists of 16 residues. Germline V lookup: CDR1 SGHRS, CDR2 YFSETQ. The CDR3 nucleotides read TGCGCCAGCAGCTTGGGGGACACGCAAAGCACAGATACGCAGTATTTT. As protein: CASSLGDTQSTDTQYF.

The chain carries TRBV9 and TRBJ1-4, with D uncertain. Trimming took 4 bases from V and 2 from J, leaving 9 bases between them. The germline gives CDR1 SGDLS, CDR2 YYNGEE. The CDR3 loop spans 14 amino acids. The CDR3 sequence is CASSPRWTNEKLFF. The CDR3 DNA is TGTGCCAGCAGCCCCAGGTGGACTAATGAAAAACTGTTTTTT.

The chain uses TRBV28 and TRBJ2-7; D possibly uses TRBD1 or TRBD2 (5 bases each). Germline V gene lookup returns CDR1 MDHEN and CDR2 SYDVKM. This CDR3 is built from 18 residues. Trimming took off 1 base at V and 3 bases at J, with 22 bases between the two ends. The CDR3 protein is CASSLFFGGSGPNYEQYF. CDR3 coding DNA: TGTGCCAGCAGTTTATTTTTTGGTGGGTCGGGACCAAACTACGAGCAGTACTTC.

J is TRBJ1-3 and V is TRBV5-8; no firm D call. The germline V and J ends were trimmed by 2 bases and 0 bases, with 12 bases remaining between them. Per germline, CDR1 SGHTS and CDR2 YDEGEE. The CDR3 has 16 amino acids. The CDR3 sequence: CASSLVLQNSGNTIYF. CDR3 coding DNA: TGTGCCAGCAGCTTAGTTCTCCAAAACTCTGGAAACACCATATATTTT.

The gene calls are TRBV4-1 and TRBJ2-5; D might be TRBD1 or TRBD2, each matching 5 bases. Germline CDR1 reads MGHRA; CDR2 reads YSYEKL. This CDR3 comprises 13 residues. V was clipped by 7 bases and J by 5 bases, with 14 bases between them. DNA of the CDR3: TGCGCCAGCACCTGGAGCGAGGGGGAGACCCAGTACTTC. The encoded protein is CASTWSEGETQYF.

V usage is TRBV30 and J usage is TRBJ1-1, with D uncertain. The CDR3 sequence is 13 residues long. Germline V gene data show CDR1 as GTSNPN and CDR2 as SVGIG (reference sequence). Written as DNA, the CDR3 is TGTTATCGGCCAAACCCGTGGGACACTGAAGCTTTCTTT. Amino acids: CYRPNPWDTEAFF.

The rearrangement joins TRBV9 to TRBJ2-3; the match to TRBD2 covers 8 bases. The V gene end was trimmed by 4 bases and the J gene end by 4 bases; junction bases not matched to a gene: 5. CDR1 is SGDLS and CDR2 is YYNGEE in the germline V gene. There are 14 residues in the CDR3. The CDR3 DNA is TGTGCCAGCAGCTTTGGACTAGCCCCAGATACGCAGTATTTT. Translating it yields CASSFGLAPDTQYF.

The V gene is TRBV28, the J gene TRBJ2-5; 11 positions agree with TRBD2. The J segment lost 0 bases and the V segment lost 5 bases, leaving 11 bases of the junction unmatched. In germline, CDR1 is MDHEN, CDR2 SYDVKM. The CDR3 is made up of 18 amino acids. CDR3 in amino acids: CASSPGTSGYLYQETQYF. CDR3 coding DNA: TGTGCCAGCAGTCCAGGGACTAGCGGATACCTGTACCAAGAGACCCAGTACTTC.

The chain carries TRBV6-5 and TRBJ1-4, with D perhaps TRBD1 (6 bases). The germline gives CDR1 MNHEY, CDR2 SVGAGI. V was trimmed by 7 bases and J by 0 bases, leaving 12 bases between them. The CDR3 covers 15 residues. CDR3 DNA sequence: TGTGCCAGCAAATGGGGGCCCGCAACTAATGAAAAACTGTTTTTT. Translation gives CASKWGPATNEKLFF.

V gene TRBV7-8 combines with J gene TRBJ2-1, with 7 bases fitting TRBD2. From germline, CDR1 is SGHVS and CDR2 FQNEAQ. CDR3 size: 16 residues. Trimming cost V 2 bases and J 2 bases; bases outside gene matches: 6. Here the CDR3 reads CASSLKTLATYNEQFF. CDR3 coding DNA: TGTGCCAGCAGCTTAAAGACACTAGCGACCTACAATGAGCAGTTCTTC.

The chain recombines TRBV15 with TRBJ2-7; D possibly uses TRBD1 or TRBD2 (5 bases each). The V gene's germline CDR1 is LNHNV and CDR2 YYDKDF (reference sequence). The V gene lost 8 bases and the J gene lost 1 base, with 15 bases spanning the gap. CDR3 size: 14 residues. As DNA, the CDR3 is TGTGCCACCTCCACGGGACGACTGTCCTACGAGCAGTACTTC. Protein product: CATSTGRLSYEQYF. Drawing the rest from reference TRBV15 and TRBJ2-7, the complete variable domain is DAMVIQNPRYQVTQFGKPVTLSCSQTLNHNVMYWYQQKSSQAPKLLFHYYDKDFNNEADTPDNFQSRRPNTSFCFLDIRSPGLGDTAMYLCATSTGRLSYEQYFGPGTRLTVT.

This clone has just one count. The V call is TRBV19, the J call TRBJ1-1, with D unresolved. Looked up from germline, CDR1 is LNHDA and CDR2 is SQIVND (reference sequence). The germline V and J ends were trimmed by 6 bases and 7 bases, with 15 bases remaining between them. The CDR3 covers 13 residues. CDR3 amino acids: CASSAIMRIEAFF. The CDR3 region has the DNA TGTGCCAGTAGCGCCATTATGCGGATTGAAGCTTTCTTT.

The chain combines TRBV5-1 with TRBJ2-1; TRBD2 matches 8 bases. CDR1 is SGHRS, CDR2 YFSETQ, per germline. The J segment lost 5 bases and the V segment lost 0 bases, leaving 1 base of the junction unmatched. This CDR3 contains 14 residues. CDR3 nucleotides: TGCGCCAGCAGCTTGGGACTAGCGCACAATGAGCAGTTCTTC. It yields the protein CASSLGLAHNEQFF. Full variable domain (rest looked up from reference TRBV5-1 and TRBJ2-1): KAGVTQTPRYLIKTRGQQVTLSCSPISGHRSVSWYQQTPGQGLQFLFEYFSETQRNKGNFPGRFSGRQFSNSRSEMNVSTLELGDSALYLCASSLGLAHNEQFFGPGTRLTVL.

This clone appeared a few times. The chain employs TRBV18 and TRBJ2-7, with 11 nucleotides matching TRBD2. Germline V gene data show CDR1 as KGHSH and CDR2 as LQKENI. With V trimmed by 4 bases and J by 1 base, 9 bases remained unmatched. This CDR3 region has 17 residues. The CDR3 DNA sequence: TGTGCCAGCTCACTAAAAGGGACTAGCGGTGTTTCCTACGAGCAGTACTTC. Translation: CASSLKGTSGVSYEQYF.

This chain links TRBV6-5 with TRBJ2-7; D is undetermined. The CDR3 extends over 12 amino acids. In germline, CDR1 is MNHEY, CDR2 SVGAGI. Trimming took off 4 bases at V and 2 bases at J, with 6 bases between the two ends. CDR3 in amino acids: CASSSTTYEQYF. CDR3 DNA: TGTGCCAGCAGTTCAACGACCTACGAGCAGTACTTC.

V and J are TRBV29-1 and TRBJ1-2; D is perhaps TRBD1 (6 bases). The CDR3 consists of 13 residues. Germline values: CDR1 SQVTM, CDR2 ANQGSEA. Trimming stripped 7 bases from V and 6 bases from J, with 18 bases between. CDR3 DNA sequence: TGCAGCGCCCGGAAGGCAGGGGTCGATGGCTACACCTTC. It is translated as CSARKAGVDGYTF.

As DNA, the CDR3 is TGTGCCAGCAGCTTAGGAGACACCTACGAGCAGTACTTC. Its translation is CASSLGDTYEQYF. This chain joins TRBV7-9 and TRBJ2-7; D remains ambiguous. V was shortened by 1 base and J by 2 bases, with 6 bases between the two germline ends. Per the germline V gene, CDR1 is SEHNR and CDR2 is FQNEAQ (reference sequence). The length of the CDR3 is 13 residues.

This chain connects TRBV29-1 to TRBJ2-3; 12 bases line up with TRBD2. The V gene end was trimmed by 6 bases and the J gene end by 6 bases; junction bases not matched to a gene: 4. The length of the CDR3 is 13 residues. Germline CDR1 and CDR2: SQVTM and ANQGSEA. CDR3 sequence reads: CSVSTSGSDTQYF. CDR3 nucleotide sequence: TGCAGCGTCTCGACTAGCGGGAGTGATACGCAGTATTTT.

The J gene is TRBJ2-2, the V gene TRBV9; D is unresolved. Trimming cost V 5 bases and J 6 bases, with 8 bases left between them. From germline, CDR1 is SGDLS and CDR2 YYNGEE. The CDR3 is 12 residues long. CDR3 loop: CASSGMAGELFF. CDR3 nucleotides: TGTGCCAGCAGTGGAATGGCCGGGGAGCTGTTTTTT.

The chain links TRBV25-1 to TRBJ2-1, with 8 positions matching TRBD1. The CDR3 is 15 amino acids. V was pared by 3 bases and J by 6 bases, with 7 bases of the junction left unmatched. Germline values: CDR1 MGHDK, CDR2 SYGVNS. CDR3 protein: CASSDPGQVFNEQFF. CDR3 nucleotides: TGTGCCAGCAGTGATCCGGGACAGGTTTTCAATGAGCAGTTCTTC.